The sequence of this TCR beta chain was determined in a study of CD8 T cells in ankylosing spondylitis. Study findings and constraints: There was a TCR beta motif, made of several highly homologous variants, that appeared characteristic of ankylosing spondylitis blood.

The table lists this clonotype with a few counts. Its antigen is not identified. TCRdb ran MiXCR on the 5' RACE reads and lists one entry per CDR3 protein. The sample has about 480,000 distinct CDR3 sequences, over 15% seen once. This sequence originates from a male donor with ankylosing spondylitis. Sample: blood, either unsorted or a sorted T cell fraction (not recorded which).

CDR3 DNA sequence: TGCAGTGCTAGGATTCGCGGGAGTGCGTCAGATACGCAGTATTTT. Its translation: CSARIRGSASDTQYF. The rearrangement uses TRBV20-1 and TRBJ2-3, with 7 bases identical to TRBD2. With V trimmed by 3 bases and J by 4 bases, 10 bases remained unmatched. Germline V gene data show CDR1 as DFQATT and CDR2 as SNEGSKA (reference sequence). This CDR3 spans 15 amino acids.